These T cell receptor beta chains were read from a single sample in a study of T cell clones after liver transplantation. Sequencing was performed with immunoSEQ multiplex PCR; in TCRdb, only in-frame clones are kept and a portion is missing. The table shows 68,000 or so clones, with 80% occurring only once. The sample was CD4+ T cells from blood, taken before liver transplant. These receptors originate from a human donor who received a liver transplant. CDR3s include the opening cysteine and the closing phenylalanine or tryptophan. The order of the fields is clone size, J gene, D gene, V gene, CDR3 DNA, CDR3 protein. D genes are given only for firm matches. Expanded clones are given a class, and other clones once, few, many or no size at all.

. | TRBJ1-3 | . | TRBV11-2 | TGTGCCAGCAGCTTCGGGGGGTTCTCTGGAAACACCATATATTTT | CASSFGGFSGNTIYF
. | TRBJ2-1 | . | TRBV15 | TGTGCCACCAGCAGAGATGTCGACCTAAGCTCCTACAATGAGCAGTTCTTC | CATSRDVDLSSYNEQFF
. | TRBJ2-7 | . | TRBV5-1 | TGCGCCAGCAGCTCTGACAAGCACGGCTACGAGCAGTACTTC | CASSSDKHGYEQYF
once | TRBJ2-7 | TRBD1 | TRBV6-5 | TGTGCCAGCAAGGGGACAGCCGGTGAATACGAGCAGTACTTC | CASKGTAGEYEQYF
. | TRBJ2-6 | . | TRBV7-2 | TGTGCCAGCAACACGGGACATAGAAGCTCTGGGGCCAACGTCCTGACTTTC | CASNTGHRSSGANVLTF
. | TRBJ2-2 | TRBD2 | TRBV19 | TGTGCCAGTAGCGGGAGGGGCCAAACCGGGGAGCTGTTTTTT | CASSGRGQTGELFF
. | TRBJ2-3 | . | TRBV5-1 | TGCGCCAGCAGGTTACAGGGTACCAATACGCAGTATTTT | CASRLQGTNTQYF
. | TRBJ2-5 | . | TRBV29-1 | TGCAGCGTTGAAGGAGGAGCTACGAGAAGTGAGACCCAGTACTTC | CSVEGGATRSETQYF
. | TRBJ1-1 | . | TRBV5-1 | TGCGCCAGCACCTATGACAGAGACACTGAAGCTTTCTTT | CASTYDRDTEAFF
. | TRBJ2-6 | . | TRBV5-5 | TGTGCCAGCAGCTTGTGGATCTCTGGGGCCAACGTCCTGACTTTC | CASSLWISGANVLTF
. | TRBJ2-6 | . | TRBV2 | TGTGCCAGCAGTCAAAGGGGGGTTACTGGGGCCAACGTCCTGACTTTC | CASSQRGVTGANVLTF
. | TRBJ1-1 | . | TRBV2 | TGTGCCAGCAAGGAAGGGACTGAAGCTTTCTTT | CASKEGTEAFF